The 31 T cell receptor beta chains below come from one sample, sequenced in a study of beta chain features in type 1 diabetes. Their antigen targets remain unknown. Expressed TCRB transcripts were sequenced because the entire RNA isolate underwent reverse transcription. TCRdb's copy holds only in-frame clones and misses some; the assay was immunoSEQ multiplex PCR. The sample lists tens of thousands of clones; nearly 50% were seen once. Whole-study results and caveats: When Type 1 diabetes patients were examined, their TCRB CDR3s proved moderately but significantly shorter in all four CD4+ subsets.

Material: central memory CD4+ T cells from blood. Every receptor here comes from a man younger than 45 with type 1 diabetes.

The chain employs TRBV5-1 and TRBJ1-1; 8 bases fit TRBD1. CDR3 length: 13 amino acids. J gave up 8 bases and V 0 bases, and 3 bases lay outside the gene matches. Germline V CDR1 and CDR2: SGHRS, YFSETQ. CDR3 DNA: TGCGCCAGCAGCTTGGAACAGGGGGGAGAAGCTTTCTTT. It is translated as CASSLEQGGEAFF.

For this clone: No conserved phenylalanine or tryptophan is present at the end of the CDR3, so a read error is the likely explanation. The DNA is omitted, as the CDR3 cannot be located on it reliably, and the CDR3 follows TCRdb's listing. The chain links TRBV6-6 to TRBJ1-1; no check of the table's D call, TRBD1, against the DNA was made. With termini counted, the CDR3 has 8 amino acids. Germline CDR1 and CDR2: MNHNY and SVGAGI (reference sequence). The CDR3 region is CASGQGAI.

The chain has TRBV30 and TRBJ2-3, with 8 bases identical to TRBD2. Germline lookup yields CDR1 GTSNPN and CDR2 SVGIG (reference sequence). J lost 7 bases, V lost 0 bases, and 3 bases had no gene match. The CDR3 is 13 amino acids. CDR3 protein: CAWSVVAGNTQYF. The CDR3 coding sequence is TGTGCCTGGAGTGTAGTAGCGGGAAATACGCAGTATTTT.

The chain recombines TRBV30 with TRBJ1-1; D is perhaps TRBD1 (6 bases). Trimming removed 1 base from V and 0 bases from J, with 9 bases in between. Germline V gene data show CDR1 as GTSNPN and CDR2 as SVGIG (reference sequence). This CDR3 comprises 14 residues. The CDR3 DNA reads TGTGCCTGGAGTGGGACAGCCTTGAACACTGAAGCTTTCTTT. Translated, it gives CAWSGTALNTEAFF. Using reference TRBV30 and TRBJ1-1 for the parts outside the CDR3, the full variable domain is SQTIHQWPATLVQPVGSPLSLECTVEGTSNPNLYWYRQAAGRGLQLLFYSVGIGQISSEVPQNLSASRPQDRQFILSSKKLLLSDSGFYLCAWSGTALNTEAFFGQGTRLTVV.

The chain links TRBV30 to TRBJ2-1; TRBD2 matches 9 bases. V was clipped by 3 bases and J by 6 bases; unmatched bases: 6. CDR3 size: 14 residues. Germline CDR1 GTSNPN, CDR2 SVGIG (reference sequence). The CDR3 DNA sequence: TGTGCCTGGAGGCGGACTAGCGCCCCCAATGAGCAGTTCTTC. Encoded protein: CAWRRTSAPNEQFF.

This chain connects TRBV5-1 to TRBJ1-1; the D is unclear. The CDR3 loop spans 15 amino acids. The germline V and J ends were trimmed by 0 bases and 3 bases, with 12 bases remaining between them. Per germline, CDR1 SGHRS and CDR2 YFSETQ. The DNA for the CDR3 is TGCGCCAGCAGCTTGGGATCCGCCGGGGACACTGAAGCTTTCTTT. Its protein is CASSLGSAGDTEAFF. The full variable domain, rest sourced from reference TRBV5-1 and TRBJ1-1, is KAGVTQTPRYLIKTRGQQVTLSCSPISGHRSVSWYQQTPGQGLQFLFEYFSETQRNKGNFPGRFSGRQFSNSRSEMNVSTLELGDSALYLCASSLGSAGDTEAFFGQGTRLTVV.

The chain recombines TRBV11-3 with TRBJ2-2, with 8 bases aligning to TRBD1. V lost 1 base, J lost 1 base, and 2 bases stayed unmatched. Germline V CDR1 and CDR2: SGHNT, YENEEA. This CDR3 is built from 16 residues. The CDR3 spells CASSLGGTGNTGELFF. The CDR3 region has the DNA TGTGCCAGCAGCTTAGGCGGGACAGGGAACACCGGGGAGCTGTTTTTT.

This sequence joins TRBV19 and TRBJ1-1, with 7 bases fitting TRBD1. This CDR3 has 14 residues. Germline V lookup: CDR1 LNHDA, CDR2 SQIVND (reference sequence). V lost 5 bases, J lost 1 base, and 4 bases stayed unmatched. Written as DNA, the CDR3 is TGTGCCAGTAGTCCGACAGGGTCGAACACTGAAGCTTTCTTT. Translating it yields CASSPTGSNTEAFF. The full variable domain, in which reference TRBV19 and TRBJ1-1 provide the parts outside the CDR3, is DGGITQSPKYLFRKEGQNVTLSCEQNLNHDAMYWYRQDPGQGLRLIYYSQIVNDFQKGDIAEGYSVSREKKESFPLTVTSAQKNPTAFYLCASSPTGSNTEAFFGQGTRLTVV.

V gene TRBV2 combines with J gene TRBJ2-7; 9 nucleotides match TRBD2. Germline CDR1 reads SNHLY; CDR2 reads FYNNEI. V lost 2 bases and J lost 3; bases outside the gene matches: 5. The CDR3 consists of 15 residues. Here the CDR3 DNA reads TGTGCCAGCAGTGAATCCCTAGCGGGAAACTACGAGCAGTACTTC. The encoded protein is CASSESLAGNYEQYF.

The V gene is TRBV5-4, the J gene TRBJ1-1; maybe TRBD1 (6 bases). Germline CDR1 is SGHNT and CDR2 is YYREEE (reference sequence). The V end lost 5 bases, the J end lost 1 base, and 12 bases lay between the germline ends. The CDR3 loop spans 14 amino acids. The CDR3 region has the DNA TGTGCCAGCAGGGCAACAGGGTCGAACACTGAAGCTTTCTTT. This encodes CASRATGSNTEAFF.

A remark on this clone: Other DNA sequences in this sample translate to the same CDR3. The rearrangement joins TRBV18 to TRBJ1-1, with D perhaps matching TRBD1 (6 bases). Germline V CDR1 and CDR2: KGHSH, LQKENI. The CDR3 length is 11 residues. Between the trimmed V and J ends, which lost 2 bases and 11 bases, there was a span of 9 bases. The CDR3 sequence is CASSPDRSAFF. The CDR3 nucleotides are TGTGCCAGCTCACCAGACAGGTCGGCTTTCTTT.

In its sample, this clone was seen a few times. CDR3 in amino acids: CSTSWAGRTDTQYF. The CDR3 DNA is TGCAGCACCTCATGGGCGGGGCGCACAGATACGCAGTATTTT. The chain couples TRBV29-1 to TRBJ2-3; possible D gene TRBD2, 6 bases. CDR3 length: 14 amino acids. V was clipped by 8 bases and J by 1 base, with 16 bases between them. Germline CDR1 reads SQVTM; CDR2 reads ANQGSEA.

The chain combines TRBV19 with TRBJ2-7; perhaps TRBD1 as D (6 bases). Trimming left V 5 bases short and J 4 bases short, with 15 bases between. Looked up from germline, CDR1 is LNHDA and CDR2 is SQIVND (reference sequence). The length of the CDR3 is 14 residues. In DNA form, the CDR3 reads TGTGCCAGTAGTTTACCGGGACATATTTACGAGCAGTACTTC. It specifies CASSLPGHIYEQYF.

Regarding this clone: The germline gene is not matched at one end of the junction; a read error may be the cause. The rearrangement uses TRBV18 and TRBJ2-1; D gene uncertain. The CDR3 totals 13 residues. The germline gives CDR1 KGHSH, CDR2 LQKENI. The chain's CDR3 is CASSPRDTNERFF. The CDR3, as DNA: TGTGCCAGCTCACCACGCGATACGAATGAGCGGTTCTTC.

This clone occurred a few times. This chain connects TRBV10-3 to TRBJ2-5; 11 bases line up with TRBD2. Germline CDR1 and CDR2: ENHRY and SYGVKD. The V segment lost 8 bases and the J segment 4 bases; nucleotides outside the gene matches: 3. The CDR3 has 13 amino acids. The chain's CDR3 is CAISGLAGETQYF. The DNA of the CDR3 is TGTGCCATCTCTGGACTAGCGGGAGAGACCCAGTACTTC.

The V call is TRBV19, the J call TRBJ1-1; D may be TRBD1 (6 bases). CDR1 and CDR2 (germline): LNHDA, SQIVND (reference sequence). CDR3 length: 15 amino acids. V was cut by 5 bases and J by 6 bases, with 19 bases left in between. This chain's CDR3 is CASSAHGARTAEAFF. In nucleotides, the CDR3 is TGTGCCAGTAGTGCCCACGGGGCTCGGACAGCTGAAGCTTTCTTT.

J is TRBJ1-2 and V is TRBV18; 8 bases are a match to TRBD1. This CDR3 is 13 amino acids long. With V trimmed by 5 bases and J by 4 bases, 3 bases remained unmatched. Per germline, CDR1 KGHSH and CDR2 LQKENI. The CDR3 DNA reads TGTGCCAGCTCAGGGACAGGAGCCTATGGCTACACCTTC. It is translated as CASSGTGAYGYTF.

The J gene is TRBJ1-1, the V gene TRBV14, with D hard to call. This CDR3 is built from 13 residues. CDR1 is SGHDN and CDR2 is FVKESK in the germline V gene. V dropped 5 bases and J dropped 3 bases, with 10 bases sitting between them. The DNA for the CDR3 is TGTGCCAGCAGCGATGGCGGGGACACTGAAGCTTTCTTT. It yields the protein CASSDGGDTEAFF.

The chain couples TRBV7-2 to TRBJ2-4, with 9 bases aligning to TRBD2. V gave up 2 bases and J gave up 0 bases; unmatched junction bases: 11. Germline values: CDR1 SGHTA, CDR2 FQGNSA. The CDR3 is 19 residues long. The CDR3 DNA sequence: TGTGCCAGCAGCTTACCTTCTAGCGGGATAGTCTCAGCCAAAAACATTCAGTACTTC. Protein: CASSLPSSGIVSAKNIQYF.

The chain links TRBV30 to TRBJ2-7; 9 bases are shared with TRBD1. CDR3 length equals 12 residues. Germline V lookup: CDR1 GTSNPN, CDR2 SVGIG (reference sequence). Unmatched junction bases numbered 3, after V lost 5 bases and J lost 4 bases. The CDR3 protein is CAWGDRGYEQYF. The CDR3 bases are TGTGCCTGGGGCGACAGGGGGTACGAGCAGTACTTC.

The chain links TRBV5-1 to TRBJ1-4, with D hard to call. CDR1 is SGHRS and CDR2 is YFSETQ in the germline V gene. The CDR3 has 13 residues. The V end lost 4 bases, the J end lost 0 bases, and 4 bases lay between the germline ends. Here the CDR3 reads CASSVTTNEKLFF. CDR3 nucleotides: TGCGCCAGCAGCGTAACAACTAATGAAAAACTGTTTTTT.

This clone has a handful of counts. The chain carries TRBV7-9 and TRBJ2-5, with a possible D match to TRBD2 (6 bases). V lost 5 bases and J lost 2, with 9 bases in between. Germline loops: CDR1 SEHNR, CDR2 FQNEAQ (reference sequence). This CDR3 comprises 13 residues. CDR3 loop: CASSGTFQETQYF. The CDR3 DNA follows: TGTGCCAGCAGCGGGACTTTTCAAGAGACCCAGTACTTC.

The chain employs TRBV6-1 and TRBJ2-1; 7 bases fit TRBD2. Germline CDR1 is MNHNS and CDR2 is SASEGT. The CDR3 length is 15 residues. Trimming cost V 5 bases and J 9 bases; bases outside gene matches: 13. The CDR3 loop is CASSPAWGGTVEQFF. DNA of the CDR3: TGTGCCAGCAGTCCAGCTTGGGGAGGGACGGTTGAGCAGTTCTTC.

The chain employs TRBV5-1 and TRBJ1-2; TRBD1 aligns across 9 bases. Germline V gene lookup returns CDR1 SGHRS and CDR2 YFSETQ. Unmatched junction bases numbered 10, after V lost 2 bases and J lost 8 bases. The CDR3 loop spans 15 amino acids. CDR3 sequence: CASSFWTGASEGYTF. The DNA for the CDR3 is TGCGCCAGCAGCTTCTGGACAGGGGCCTCGGAGGGCTACACCTTC.

This clone was counted only a few times. The chain couples TRBV27 to TRBJ2-3; D may be TRBD2 (6 bases). The germline V gene encodes CDR1 MNHEY and CDR2 SMNVEV (reference sequence). Trimming left V 1 base short and J 4 bases short, with 6 bases between. The CDR3 is 13 amino acids. This CDR3 is CASSLWGADTQYF. The CDR3 coding sequence is TGTGCCAGCAGTTTATGGGGGGCAGATACGCAGTATTTT.

The rearrangement uses TRBV5-1 and TRBJ1-4; the D gene is possibly TRBD1 (6 bases). The CDR3 spans 14 residues. CDR1 SGHRS and CDR2 YFSETQ come from the germline V gene. V lost 0 bases and J 8 bases, leaving 11 bases between the germline ends. The CDR3: CASSLGQEREKLFF. The CDR3 bases are TGCGCCAGCAGCTTGGGACAGGAGAGGGAAAAACTGTTTTTT. Looking up the rest from reference TRBV5-1 and TRBJ1-4 gives the full variable domain: KAGVTQTPRYLIKTRGQQVTLSCSPISGHRSVSWYQQTPGQGLQFLFEYFSETQRNKGNFPGRFSGRQFSNSRSEMNVSTLELGDSALYLCASSLGQEREKLFFGSGTQLSVL.

The V and J genes are TRBV7-2 and TRBJ2-3; D gene unclear. The CDR3 contains 13 residues. Germline values: CDR1 SGHTA, CDR2 FQGNSA. Trimming pared 0 bases from V and 4 bases from J, leaving 5 bases between. The DNA for the CDR3 is TGTGCCAGCAGCTTAGCCTTCTCAGATACGCAGTATTTT. This sequence encodes CASSLAFSDTQYF.

The chain carries TRBV6-5 and TRBJ1-2, with D perhaps TRBD1 (5 bases). The CDR3 runs 13 residues. V was clipped by 2 bases and J by 2 bases, with 6 bases between them. From germline, CDR1 is MNHEY and CDR2 SVGAGI. The CDR3 DNA follows: TGTGCCAGCAGTTACGACAGAAACTATGGCTACACCTTC. Amino acids: CASSYDRNYGYTF.

This clone was seen a few times. Here the CDR3 reads CSVGTSGGNEQFF. The CDR3 DNA reads as TGCAGCGTTGGGACTAGCGGGGGCAATGAGCAGTTCTTC. The rearrangement joins TRBV29-1 to TRBJ2-1, with 13 bases lining up with TRBD2. V lost 4 bases and J lost 6; bases outside the gene matches: 0. The CDR3 is 13 residues long. In germline, CDR1 is SQVTM, CDR2 ANQGSEA.

The J gene is TRBJ2-3, the V gene TRBV29-1; D perhaps matches TRBD1 (7 bases). Germline-derived CDR1 and CDR2 are SQVTM and ANQGSEA. The CDR3 has 12 amino acids. Trimming removed 6 bases from V and 4 bases from J, with 11 bases in between. This CDR3 reads CSVQGGADTQYF. Written as DNA, the CDR3 is TGCAGCGTCCAGGGGGGCGCAGATACGCAGTATTTT.

This clone was counted between two and nine times. The rearrangement joins TRBV5-1 to TRBJ2-5; 8 bases map to TRBD1. The germline V gene has CDR1 SGHRS and CDR2 YFSETQ. V was pared by 0 bases and J by 5 bases, with 6 bases of the junction left unmatched. This CDR3 contains 15 residues. The CDR3 sequence is CASSLAEGQVETQYF. CDR3 DNA: TGCGCCAGCAGCTTGGCCGAGGGACAGGTGGAGACCCAGTACTTC.